Following are 3 T cell receptor beta chains from one sample sequenced in a study of blood T cell repertoires in COVID-19. The method was immunoSEQ multiplex PCR; TCRdb's version includes in-frame clones alone and lacks a portion of them. Of about 360,000 clones listed, about 88% were seen once; the top ten hold just over 7%. The sequenced material came from peripheral blood. All receptors come from a woman aged 55-69 years with COVID-19, enrolled during active disease.

This chain connects TRBV5-1 to TRBJ1-1; the match to TRBD1 covers 7 bases. The CDR3 has 14 amino acids. Germline V gene data show CDR1 as SGHRS and CDR2 as YFSETQ. V lost 4 bases to trimming and J lost 2 bases; unmatched junction nucleotides: 5. In DNA form, the CDR3 reads TGCGCCAGCAGCAAGGGACAGTCAAACACTGAAGCTTTCTTT. Its protein product is CASSKGQSNTEAFF.

The V and J genes are TRBV13 and TRBJ2-3, with 10 bases that match TRBD2. This CDR3 is built from 16 residues. V gave up 4 bases and J gave up 0 bases; unmatched junction bases: 4. Looked up from germline, CDR1 is PRHDT and CDR2 is FYEKMQ (reference sequence). CDR3 protein: CASSSLAGASTDTQYF. The CDR3 DNA is TGTGCCAGCAGCTCCCTAGCGGGGGCCAGCACAGATACGCAGTATTTT.

The V and J genes are TRBV7-6 and TRBJ1-1; 9 bases align to TRBD1. The CDR3 length is 18 residues. Losses at the gene ends were 4 bases for V and 3 bases for J; bases not matched to a gene: 15. Germline values: CDR1 SGHVS, CDR2 FNYEAQ. The CDR3 DNA is TGTGCCAGCAGCTCCCGGGACAGGGCGGCTTTGGAATACACTGAAGCTTTCTTT. Its protein product is CASSSRDRAALEYTEAFF.